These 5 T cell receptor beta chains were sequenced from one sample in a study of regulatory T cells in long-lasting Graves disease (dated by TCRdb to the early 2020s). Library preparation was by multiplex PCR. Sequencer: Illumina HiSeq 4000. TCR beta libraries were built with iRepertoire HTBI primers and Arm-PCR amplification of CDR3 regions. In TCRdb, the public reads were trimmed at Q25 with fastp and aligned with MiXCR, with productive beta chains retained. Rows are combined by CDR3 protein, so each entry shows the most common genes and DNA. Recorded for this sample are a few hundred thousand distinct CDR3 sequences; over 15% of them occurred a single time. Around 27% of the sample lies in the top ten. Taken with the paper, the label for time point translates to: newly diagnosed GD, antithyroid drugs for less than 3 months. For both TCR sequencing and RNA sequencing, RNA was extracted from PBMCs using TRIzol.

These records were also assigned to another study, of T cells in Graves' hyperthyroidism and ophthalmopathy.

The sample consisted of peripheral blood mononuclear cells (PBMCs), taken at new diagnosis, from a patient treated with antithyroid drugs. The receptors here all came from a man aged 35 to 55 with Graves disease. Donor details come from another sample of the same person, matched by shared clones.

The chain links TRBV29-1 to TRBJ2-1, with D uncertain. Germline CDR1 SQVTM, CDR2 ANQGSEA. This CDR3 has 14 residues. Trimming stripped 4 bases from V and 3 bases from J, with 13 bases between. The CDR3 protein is CSVVEGIRYNEQFF. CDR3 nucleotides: TGCAGCGTTGTTGAAGGCATACGCTACAATGAGCAGTTCTTC.

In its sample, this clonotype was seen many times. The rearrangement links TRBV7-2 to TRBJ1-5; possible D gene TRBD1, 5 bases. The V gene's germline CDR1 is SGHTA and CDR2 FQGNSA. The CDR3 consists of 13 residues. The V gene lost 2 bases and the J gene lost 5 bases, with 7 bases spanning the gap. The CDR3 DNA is TGTGCCAGCAGCTTATGGGGGGATCAGCCCCAGCATTTT. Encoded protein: CASSLWGDQPQHF. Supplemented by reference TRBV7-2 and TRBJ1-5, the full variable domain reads GAGVSQSPSNKVTEKGKDVELRCDPISGHTALYWYRQSLGQGLEFLIYFQGNSAPDKSGLPSDRFSAERTGGSVSTLTIQRTQQEDSAVYLCASSLWGDQPQHFGDGTRLSIL.

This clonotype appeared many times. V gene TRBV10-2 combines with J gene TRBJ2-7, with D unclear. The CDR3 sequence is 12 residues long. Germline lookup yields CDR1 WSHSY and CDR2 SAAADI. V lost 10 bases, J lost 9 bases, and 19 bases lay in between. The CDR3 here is CATARSDLWQYF. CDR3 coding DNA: TGCGCCACCGCCCGGAGCGATTTGTGGCAGTACTTC.

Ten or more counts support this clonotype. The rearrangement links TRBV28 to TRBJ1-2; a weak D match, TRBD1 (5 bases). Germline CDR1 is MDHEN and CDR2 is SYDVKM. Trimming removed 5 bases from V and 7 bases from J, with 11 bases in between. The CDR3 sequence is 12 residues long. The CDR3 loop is CASSVGDSGYTF. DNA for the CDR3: TGTGCCAGCAGTGTGGGGGATAGTGGCTACACCTTC.

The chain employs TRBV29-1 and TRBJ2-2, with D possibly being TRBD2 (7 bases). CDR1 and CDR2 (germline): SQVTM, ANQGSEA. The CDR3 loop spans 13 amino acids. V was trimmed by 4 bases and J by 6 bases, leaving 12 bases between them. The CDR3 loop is CSVGGGGPGELFF. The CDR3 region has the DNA TGCAGCGTTGGGGGAGGGGGTCCCGGGGAGCTGTTTTTT.